This TCR beta chain was retrieved from a study of blood T cells in healthy people across ages (dated by TCRdb to about 2015). Turning to the overall study: In model experiments, template switching captured roughly one uniquely barcoded TCR beta cDNA molecule for every two T cells. The study measured age-related changes in TCR beta repertoire diversity using deep sequencing normalized with unique cDNA molecular identifiers. The donors were split into four age groups: young (average 16 years), middle-aged (more than 35), aged (roughly 68) and long-lived (about 82). To avoid experimental bias, donors of different ages were distributed randomly across sequencing lanes. The study analyzed two additional independent replicas of 1 million unique cDNA reads from the same blood draw for two donors, one aged 18 to 30 and one aged 80 or older. Overall study outcomes, separate from this receptor: Because donor CMV infection status was unknown, age-related changes in expanded clonotypes were potentially confounded. A strong correlation was found between observed TCR beta diversity and the percentage of naive T cells measured by flow cytometry. Compared with the aged group, the long-lived group had more naive CD4+ T cells, fewer expanded clones and increased TCR diversity, a pattern suggesting age selection. As age increased, observed TCR beta diversity per million T cells dropped in a roughly linear way, and a significant reduction was already evident by age 40. Bulk unsorted PBMC profiling prevented conclusive comparison of naive and antigen-experienced compartments. Total diversity estimates from one million sequenced T cells were considered lower bounds and underestimates.

Library preparation was by 5' RACE. Reads for this sample came from an Illumina HiSeq 2500. A second PCR of roughly 6 to 11 cycles was run with a J-beta primer mix and a sample-barcoded 5' primer. A template-switch 5' adaptor carrying 12 random nucleotides introduced a unique molecular identifier onto each TCR beta cDNA molecule. Each sample yielded at least 3 million CDR3-containing paired-end reads. All of the RNA was converted into first-strand cDNA using the Mint cDNA synthesis kit, with a TRBC-specific oligonucleotide serving as the primer. Following uracil-DNA glycosylase treatment, all cDNA underwent a first 18-cycle PCR with the universal primers M1SS and BC2_uni_R. For the original study's pipeline: For normalization, 1 million high-quality reads were randomly selected from each sample, with every read carrying a distinct molecular identifier. Instead of being binned into consensus sequences, reads with shared molecular identifiers were discarded. CDR3 identification, clonotype clustering and error correction used MiTCR with a Q25 quality threshold and the strictest error-elimination algorithm. A nonparametric unseen species model using Euler transformation provided a lower-bound estimate of total TCR beta diversity. TCRdb redid the processing of the public reads, applying fastp at Q25 and MiXCR, and retained in-frame beta chains. Rows are unified per CDR3 protein, each entry keeping the most common DNA and genes. These V and J calls are TCRdb output, not the study's own analysis. This sample gives 1.5 million or so distinct CDR3 sequences in total; roughly 43% of them show up just once. 4% of the sample is held by the ten biggest clonotypes.

Donors were a few dozen systemically healthy Caucasian individuals from Russia aged roughly 6 to 95 years. Around 9.9 milliliters of peripheral blood were collected from each donor into EDTA-treated Vacutainer tubes. Ficoll-Paque density-gradient centrifugation was used to isolate PBMCs, with at least 7 million obtained per sample. Total RNA, at least 6 micrograms per sample, was extracted from PBMCs with Trizol reagent. The percentages of naive CD45RAhigh/CD27high T cells were determined by flow cytometry on a PBMC aliquot from every donor. This clonotype was observed once. The antigen it binds to is not known. There are no base qualities to consult, and no much larger clone falls within one base. The CDR3 runs 15 residues from the cysteine to the phenylalanine. Just CDR3 DNA is preserved here, 45 bases in frame from base 1. Clipping removes 6 bases from V and 4 bases from J, with 12 as the unmatched junction base count. As encoded in the germline V gene, CDR1 is SQVTM while CDR2 is ANQGSEA.

The rearrangement joined TRBV29-1 to TRBJ2-7; 10 bases in the middle match TRBD1. Sample: blood. This clonotype was sampled from a woman aged 18-29 years in good health. The nucleotide sequence reads TGCAGCGTGGAGGGACAGGGGTTAGGAGGATACGAGCAGTACTTC. Its protein product is CSVEGQGLGGYEQYF.